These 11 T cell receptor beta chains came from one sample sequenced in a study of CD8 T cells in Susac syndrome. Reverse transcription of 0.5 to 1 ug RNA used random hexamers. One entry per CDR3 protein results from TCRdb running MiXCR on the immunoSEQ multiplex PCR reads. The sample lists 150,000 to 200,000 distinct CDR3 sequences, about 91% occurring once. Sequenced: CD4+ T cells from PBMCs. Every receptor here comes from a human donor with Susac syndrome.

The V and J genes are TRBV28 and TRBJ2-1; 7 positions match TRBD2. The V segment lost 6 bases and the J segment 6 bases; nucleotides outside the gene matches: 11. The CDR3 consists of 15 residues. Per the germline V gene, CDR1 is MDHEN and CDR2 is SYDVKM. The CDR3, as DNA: TGTGCCAGCAGAGGTGGCGGGAGATTCTCCAATGAGCAGTTCTTC. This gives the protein CASRGGGRFSNEQFF.

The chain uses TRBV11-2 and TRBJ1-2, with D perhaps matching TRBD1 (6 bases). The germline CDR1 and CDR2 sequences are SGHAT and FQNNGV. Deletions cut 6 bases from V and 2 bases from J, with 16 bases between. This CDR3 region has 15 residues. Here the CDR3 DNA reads TGTGCCAGCAGTTCCCTCAGGGGTTCCAACTATGGCTACACCTTC. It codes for CASSSLRGSNYGYTF.

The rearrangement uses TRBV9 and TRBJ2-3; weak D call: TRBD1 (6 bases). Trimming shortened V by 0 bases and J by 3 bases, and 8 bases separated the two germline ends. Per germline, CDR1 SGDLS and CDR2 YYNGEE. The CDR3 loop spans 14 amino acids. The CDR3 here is CASSVVQGTDTQYF. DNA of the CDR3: TGTGCCAGCAGCGTAGTCCAGGGGACAGATACGCAGTATTTT.

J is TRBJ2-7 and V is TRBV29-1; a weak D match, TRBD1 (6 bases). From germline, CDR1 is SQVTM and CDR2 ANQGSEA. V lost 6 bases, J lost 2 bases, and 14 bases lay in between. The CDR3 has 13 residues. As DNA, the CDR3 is TGCAGCGTCGCACAGGGATTTCCCTACGAGCAGTACTTC. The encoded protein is CSVAQGFPYEQYF.

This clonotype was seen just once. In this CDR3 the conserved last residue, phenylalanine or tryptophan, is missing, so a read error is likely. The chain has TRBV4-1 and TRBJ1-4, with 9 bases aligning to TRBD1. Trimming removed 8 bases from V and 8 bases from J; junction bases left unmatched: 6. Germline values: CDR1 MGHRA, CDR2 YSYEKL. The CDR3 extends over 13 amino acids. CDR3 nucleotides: TGCGCCAGCCGCGGGACAGGGCGGGAAAAACTGTTTCTT. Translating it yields CASRGTGREKLFL.

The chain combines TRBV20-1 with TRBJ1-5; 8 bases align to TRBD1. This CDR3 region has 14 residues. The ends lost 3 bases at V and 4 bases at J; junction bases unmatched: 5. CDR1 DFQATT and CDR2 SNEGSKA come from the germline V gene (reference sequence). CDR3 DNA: TGCAGTGCTAGTCTCGGACAGGGAAATCAGCCCCAGCATTTT. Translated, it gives CSASLGQGNQPQHF.

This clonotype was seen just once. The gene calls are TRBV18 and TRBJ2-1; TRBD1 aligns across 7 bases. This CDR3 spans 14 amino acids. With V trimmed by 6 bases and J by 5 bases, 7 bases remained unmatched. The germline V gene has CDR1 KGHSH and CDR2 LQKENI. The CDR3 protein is CASSVGQSNNEQFF. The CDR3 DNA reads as TGTGCCAGCTCCGTGGGACAGTCTAACAATGAGCAGTTCTTC.

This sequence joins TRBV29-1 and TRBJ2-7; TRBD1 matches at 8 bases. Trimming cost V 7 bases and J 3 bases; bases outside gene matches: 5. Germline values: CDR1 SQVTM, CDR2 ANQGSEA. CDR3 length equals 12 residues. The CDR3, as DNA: TGCAGCGCCACGGACAGGGACTACGAGCAGTACTTC. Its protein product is CSATDRDYEQYF.

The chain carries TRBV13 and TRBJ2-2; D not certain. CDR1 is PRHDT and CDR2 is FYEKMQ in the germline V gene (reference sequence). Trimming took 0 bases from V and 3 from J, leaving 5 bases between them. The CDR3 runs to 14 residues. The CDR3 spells CASSLGLYTGELFF. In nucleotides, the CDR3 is TGTGCCAGCAGCTTAGGGTTGTACACCGGGGAGCTGTTTTTT. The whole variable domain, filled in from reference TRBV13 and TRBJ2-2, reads AAGVIQSPRHLIKEKRETATLKCYPIPRHDTVYWYQQGPGQDPQFLISFYEKMQSDKGSIPDRFSAQQFSDYHSELNMSSLELGDSALYFCASSLGLYTGELFFGEGSRLTVL.

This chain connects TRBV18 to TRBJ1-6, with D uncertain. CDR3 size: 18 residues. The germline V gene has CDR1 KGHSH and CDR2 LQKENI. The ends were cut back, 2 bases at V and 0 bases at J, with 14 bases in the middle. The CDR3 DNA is TGTGCCAGCTCACCAGTTCGCCGGCAAGACTCCTATAATTCACCCCTCCACTTT. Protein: CASSPVRRQDSYNSPLHF.

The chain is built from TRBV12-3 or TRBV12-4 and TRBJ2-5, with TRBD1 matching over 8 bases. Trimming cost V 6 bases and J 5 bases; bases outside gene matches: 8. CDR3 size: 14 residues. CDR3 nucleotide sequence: TGTGCCAGCAGCTATAGACAGGGGCCCGAGACCCAGTACTTC. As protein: CASSYRQGPETQYF.